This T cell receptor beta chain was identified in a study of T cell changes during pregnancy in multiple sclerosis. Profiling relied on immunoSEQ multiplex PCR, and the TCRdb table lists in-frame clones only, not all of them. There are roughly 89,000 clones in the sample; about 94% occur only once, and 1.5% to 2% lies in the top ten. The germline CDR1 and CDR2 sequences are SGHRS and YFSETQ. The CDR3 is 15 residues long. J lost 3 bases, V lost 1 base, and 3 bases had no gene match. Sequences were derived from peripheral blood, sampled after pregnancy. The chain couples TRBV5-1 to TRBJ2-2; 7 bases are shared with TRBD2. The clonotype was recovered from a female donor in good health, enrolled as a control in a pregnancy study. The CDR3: CASSLRGGDTGELFF. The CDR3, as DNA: TGCGCCAGCAGCTTGAGGGGAGGGGACACCGGGGAGCTGTTTTTT.